The 2 T cell receptor beta chains listed next were all sequenced from one sample in a study of shared clonotypes between healthy human individuals. Naive CD8 cells were CD45RO-negative, positively selected for CCR7, excluding terminally differentiated effector memory CD45RA+ cells. Profiling relied on immunoSEQ multiplex PCR, and the TCRdb table lists in-frame clones only, not all of them. Here the sample spans over 750,000 clones, roughly 96% being singletons. The sequenced material came from naive CD8+ T cells sorted from blood. These receptors were obtained from a young man in good health.

This sequence joins TRBV7-9 and TRBJ2-1; 9 positions agree with TRBD1. Trimming removed 5 bases from V and 9 bases from J; junction bases left unmatched: 8. There are 14 residues in the CDR3. Germline lookup yields CDR1 SEHNR and CDR2 FQNEAQ (reference sequence). CDR3 residues: CASSRRDRVSEQFF. The CDR3 nucleotides are TGTGCCAGCAGCCGCCGGGACAGGGTTAGTGAGCAGTTCTTC. Full variable domain (remainder filled in from reference TRBV7-9 and TRBJ2-1): DTGVSQNPRHKITKRGQNVTFRCDPISEHNRLYWYRQTLGQGPEFLTYFQNEAQLEKSRLLSDRFSAERPKGSFSTLEIQRTEQGDSAMYLCASSRRDRVSEQFFGPGTRLTVL.

This chain connects TRBV7-3 to TRBJ2-1; the D gene is possibly TRBD2 (6 bases). Trimming shortened V by 6 bases and J by 6 bases, and 15 bases separated the two germline ends. Looked up from germline, CDR1 is SGHTA and CDR2 is FQGTGA. The CDR3 runs to 14 residues. The CDR3 region is CASSIGTPSNEQFF. DNA of the CDR3: TGTGCCAGCAGTATCGGGACTCCAAGCAATGAGCAGTTCTTC.